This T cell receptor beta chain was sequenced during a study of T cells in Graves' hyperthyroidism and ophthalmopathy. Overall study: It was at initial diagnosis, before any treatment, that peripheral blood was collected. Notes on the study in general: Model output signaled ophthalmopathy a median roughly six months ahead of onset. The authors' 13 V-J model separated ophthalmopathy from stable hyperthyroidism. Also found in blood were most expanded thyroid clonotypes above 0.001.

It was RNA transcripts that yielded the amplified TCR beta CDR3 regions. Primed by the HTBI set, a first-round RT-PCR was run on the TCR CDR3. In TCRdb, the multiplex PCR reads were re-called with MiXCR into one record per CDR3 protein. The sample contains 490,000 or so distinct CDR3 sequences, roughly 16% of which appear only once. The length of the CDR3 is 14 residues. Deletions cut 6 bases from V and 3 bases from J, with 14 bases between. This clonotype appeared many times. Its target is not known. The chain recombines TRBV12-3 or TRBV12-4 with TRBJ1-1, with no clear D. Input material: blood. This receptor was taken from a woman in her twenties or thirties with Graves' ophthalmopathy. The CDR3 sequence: CASRDPFRDTEAFF. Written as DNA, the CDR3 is TGTGCCAGCAGGGACCCCTTCCGCGACACTGAAGCTTTCTTT.